This T cell receptor beta chain derives from a study of blood T cells in healthy people across ages. The second PCR ran roughly 7 to 11 cycles with a sample-barcoded 5' primer and J-beta primers. TCRdb ran MiXCR on the 5' RACE reads and lists one entry per CDR3 protein. There are about a million distinct CDR3 sequences in the sample; around two fifths occur only once, and around 13% lies in the top ten. The CDR3 consists of 17 residues. The V gene's germline CDR1 is SQVTM and CDR2 ANQGSEA. J gave up 4 bases and V 2 bases, and 14 bases lay outside the gene matches. The chain combines TRBV29-1 with TRBJ2-1, with 7 bases lining up with TRBD1. Input material: blood. This sequence was found in a man between 18 and 35 years old in good health. CDR3 loop: CSVERGPVESGYNEQFF. CDR3 nucleotides: TGCAGCGTTGAAAGGGGGCCGGTGGAGAGTGGGTACAATGAGCAGTTCTTC.